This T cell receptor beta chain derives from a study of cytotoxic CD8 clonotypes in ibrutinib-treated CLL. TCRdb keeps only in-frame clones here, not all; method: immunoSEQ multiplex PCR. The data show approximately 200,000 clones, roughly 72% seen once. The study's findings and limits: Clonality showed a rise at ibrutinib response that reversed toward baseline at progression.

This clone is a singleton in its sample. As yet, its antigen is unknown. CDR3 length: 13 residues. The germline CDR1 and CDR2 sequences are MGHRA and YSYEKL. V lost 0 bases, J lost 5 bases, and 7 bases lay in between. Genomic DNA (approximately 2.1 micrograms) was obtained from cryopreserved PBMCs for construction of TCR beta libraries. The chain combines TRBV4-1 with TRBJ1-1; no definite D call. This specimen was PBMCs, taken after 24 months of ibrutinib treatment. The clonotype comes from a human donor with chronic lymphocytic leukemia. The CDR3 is CASSQDFLTEAFF. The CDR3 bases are TGCGCCAGCAGCCAAGATTTTCTTACTGAAGCTTTCTTT.